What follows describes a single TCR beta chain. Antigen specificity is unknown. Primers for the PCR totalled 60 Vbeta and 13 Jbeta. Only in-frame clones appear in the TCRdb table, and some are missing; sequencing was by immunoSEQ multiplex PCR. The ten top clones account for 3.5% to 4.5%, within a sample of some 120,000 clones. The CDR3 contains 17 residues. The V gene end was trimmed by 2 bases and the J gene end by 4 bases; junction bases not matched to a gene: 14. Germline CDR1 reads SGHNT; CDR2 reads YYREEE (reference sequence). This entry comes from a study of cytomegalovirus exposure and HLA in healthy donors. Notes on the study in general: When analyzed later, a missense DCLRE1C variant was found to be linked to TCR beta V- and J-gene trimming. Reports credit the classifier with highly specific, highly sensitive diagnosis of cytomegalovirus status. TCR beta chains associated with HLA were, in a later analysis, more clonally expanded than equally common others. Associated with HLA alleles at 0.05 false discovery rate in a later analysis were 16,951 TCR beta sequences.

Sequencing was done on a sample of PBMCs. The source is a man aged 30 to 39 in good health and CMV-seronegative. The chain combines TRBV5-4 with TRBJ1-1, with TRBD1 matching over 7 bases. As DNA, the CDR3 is TGTGCCAGCAGCTTACAGGGGCTTCTAGGGGATAGCACTGAAGCTTTCTTT. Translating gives CASSLQGLLGDSTEAFF. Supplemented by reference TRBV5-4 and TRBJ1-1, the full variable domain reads ETGVTQSPTHLIKTRGQQVTLRCSSQSGHNTVSWYQQALGQGPQFIFQYYREEENGRGNFPPRFSGLQFPNYSSELNVNALELDDSALYLCASSLQGLLGDSTEAFFGQGTRLTVV.